These T cell receptor beta chains were read from a single sample in a study of blood T cells in healthy people across ages. TCRdb fed the 5' RACE reads into MiXCR, producing one record per CDR3 protein. The sample lists more than 1 million distinct CDR3 sequences; around 43% were seen once. Sequencing was performed on blood. These TCRs come from a woman between 55 and 75 years old in good health. CDR3s include the opening cysteine and the closing phenylalanine or tryptophan. D genes are given only for firm matches.

>TRBD2|TRBV5-1
CASSTTPSGSEQYF
>.|TRBV7-2
CASSSRLSNEKLFF
>.|TRBV27
CASMEQAWGQALQETQYF
>.|TRBV4-2
CASSQAAGNTEAFF
>TRBD2|TRBV7-2
CASSLDLWREGPDEQYF
>.|TRBV4-2
CASSQDEGLAKDTQYF
>.|TRBV5-1
CASAEGSGWNEQFF
>.|TRBV2
CASMGGDYQPQHF
>TRBD2|TRBV5-1
CASSLRGDLKQYF
>TRBD2|TRBV11-1
CAGHSAGGGWHEQFF
>TRBD1|TRBV29-1
CSVSPGTGAKETQYF
>TRBD2|TRBV4-1
CASSQEVTSGRVSPYEQYF
>TRBD1|TRBV29-1
CSVVRQGTGSAAFF
>.|TRBV20-1
CSARDGRGGEQYF
>.|TRBV7-9
CASRTPGQNTGELFF